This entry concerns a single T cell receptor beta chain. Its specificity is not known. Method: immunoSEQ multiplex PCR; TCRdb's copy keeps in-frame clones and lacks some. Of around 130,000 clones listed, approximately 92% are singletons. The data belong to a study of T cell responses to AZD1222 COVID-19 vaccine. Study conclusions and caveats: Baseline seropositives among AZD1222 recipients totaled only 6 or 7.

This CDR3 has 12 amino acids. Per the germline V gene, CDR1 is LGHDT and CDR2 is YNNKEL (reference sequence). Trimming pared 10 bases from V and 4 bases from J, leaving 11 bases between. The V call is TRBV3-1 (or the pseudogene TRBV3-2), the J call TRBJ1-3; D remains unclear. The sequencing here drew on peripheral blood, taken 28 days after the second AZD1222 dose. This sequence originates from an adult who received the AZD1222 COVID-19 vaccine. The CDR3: CATQNDGNTIYF. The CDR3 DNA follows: TGTGCCACGCAAAACGACGGAAACACCATATATTTT.